The clone carrying this T cell receptor (beta chain) came up a few times. TCRbeta library construction was performed incorporating unique molecular identifiers. TCRdb reprocessed the PCR reads via MiXCR and lists one record per CDR3 protein. The data hold around 500,000 distinct CDR3 sequences, with around an eighth observed a single time. Germline V gives CDR1 SEHNR, CDR2 FQNEAQ (reference sequence). The CDR3 is 16 residues long. V dropped 5 bases and J dropped 0; count of bases not matched to a gene: 7. This specimen belongs to a study of T-cell reconstitution after alpha-beta-depleted transplantation in children.

The rearrangement joins TRBV7-9 to TRBJ2-5; 9 bases fit TRBD1. Sequencing was performed on PBMCs from the stem cell graft donor, taken from the stem cell graft. The origin of this receptor is a human donor who donated a stem cell graft to a child with combined immunodeficiency. This chain's CDR3 is CASSARTGVDQETQYF. The CDR3 DNA sequence: TGTGCCAGCAGCGCCCGGACAGGGGTGGACCAAGAGACCCAGTACTTC.